The 7 T cell receptor beta chains below all came from one sample that was sequenced in a study of T cell clonality in common variable immunodeficiency. Generated by immunoSEQ multiplex PCR, the TCRdb table keeps only in-frame clones and is missing some. Its table lists about 15,000 clones. No antigen has been assigned to these receptors. The study, taken as a whole, reports: In common variable immunodeficiency, TCR beta chains reportedly carried fewer deletions and N-nucleotide insertions.

The material sequenced was peripheral blood mononuclear cells. The receptors shown here come from a human donor with common variable immunodeficiency.

CDR3 region: CAWSVLAGAYEQYF. The CDR3 bases that were read are TGTGCCTGGAGTGTACTAGCGGGAGCATACGAG. V usage is TRBV30 and J usage is TRBJ2-7, with 11 bases fitting TRBD2. The sequence runs out 3 residues before the end of the CDR3; the remainder is reconstructed from the germline J gene. This CDR3 spans 14 amino acids. V was pared by 0 bases and J by 4 bases, with 2 bases of the junction left unmatched. Germline-derived CDR1 and CDR2 are GTSNPN and SVGIG (reference sequence).

A note on this clone: The CDR3 is cut off 3 residues early in the read; its end comes from the germline J gene. This chain joins TRBV9 and TRBJ2-1; D is undetermined. There are 16 residues in the CDR3. The germline V gene encodes CDR1 SGDLS and CDR2 YYNGEE. V lost 1 base, J lost 1 base, and 12 bases lay in between. The CDR3: CASSVKGANSYNEQFF. Incomplete CDR3 DNA: TGTGCCAGCAGCGTAAAGGGCGCCAATTCCTACAATGAG.

On this clone: The read comes to an end 3 residues before the CDR3 does, leaving the germline J gene to fill in the end. The rearrangement joins TRBV20-1 to TRBJ2-1; 9 bases match TRBD2. CDR3 size: 17 residues. V gave up 1 base and J gave up 3 bases; unmatched junction bases: 10. The germline V gene has CDR1 DFQATT and CDR2 SNEGSKA (reference sequence). The CDR3 bases that were read are TGCAGTGCTAGAGTAGTACGAGCGGGGGGAGACTACAATGAG. Amino acids: CSARVVRAGGDYNE. The full CDR3 sequence reads CSARVVRAGGDYNEQFF.

With regard to this clone: With the read ending 3 residues before the CDR3 end, the germline J gene is used to fill in that end. The J gene is TRBJ2-3, the V gene TRBV7-6; 13 bases agree with TRBD2. Per germline, CDR1 SGHVS and CDR2 FNYEAQ. With V trimmed by 6 bases and J by 4 bases, 7 bases remained unmatched. The CDR3 totals 16 residues. The CDR3 loop is CASRLGTSGVPDTQYF. The sequenced part of the CDR3 DNA is TGTGCCAGCAGACTTGGGACTAGCGGGGTGCCAGATACG.

A note on this clone: The read ends 3 residues before the CDR3 terminus; that terminus is restored from the germline J gene. This rearrangement joins TRBV20-1 to TRBJ2-3; 14 nucleotides agree with TRBD2. This CDR3 contains 16 residues. Germline CDR1 is DFQATT and CDR2 is SNEGSKA (reference sequence). The trim removed 2 bases at V and 2 bases at J, leaving 3 bases unmatched. CDR3 DNA (partial): TGCAGTGCTAGAAGGGGACTAGCGGGAGACACAGATACG. It yields the protein CSARRGLAGDTDT. The full CDR3 sequence reads CSARRGLAGDTDTQYF.

On this clone: The CDR3 extends 3 residues past the end of the read, so its final part is completed from the germline J gene. The V call is TRBV2, the J call TRBJ2-3; 9 bases line up with TRBD2. Germline CDR1 SNHLY, CDR2 FYNNEI. Trimming took 4 bases from V and 3 from J; bases not matched to a gene: 2. This CDR3 region has 14 residues. The sequenced part of the CDR3 DNA is TGTGCCAGCAGTGCTAGCGGGGTGACAGATACG. Protein sequence: CASSASGVTDT. The CDR3 as a whole reads CASSASGVTDTQYF. Combining the CDR3 with reference TRBV2 and TRBJ2-3 gives the whole variable domain EPEVTQTPSHQVTQMGQEVILRCVPISNHLYFYWYRQILGQKVEFLVSFYNNEISEKSEIFDDQFSVERPDGSNFTLKIRSTKLEDSAMYFCASSASGVTDTQYFGPGTRLTVL.

A word on this clone: Read coverage stops 3 residues before the CDR3 terminus; the germline J gene supplies the remainder. J is TRBJ2-1 and V is TRBV19, with 9 bases identical to TRBD2. The germline gives CDR1 LNHDA, CDR2 SQIVND (reference sequence). The ends lost 6 bases at V and 5 bases at J; junction bases unmatched: 11. This CDR3 comprises 16 residues. The CDR3 DNA, read in part, is TGTGCCAGTAGCTCATCAGCTAGCGGGGTCAACAATGAG. Protein: CASSSSASGVNNE. The entire CDR3 is CASSSSASGVNNEQFF.